The 20 T cell receptor beta chains below were found in one sample sequenced in a study of early T cells in non-severe SARS-CoV-2 infection (dated by TCRdb to the early 2020s). Library preparation used 5' RACE. TCRdb names NextSeq 500 as the instrument used. The raw public reads went through TCRdb reprocessing: fastp at Q25, MiXCR clone calling, in-frame beta chains kept. Identical CDR3 proteins give one entry, which carries the most common genes and DNA. Across this sample there are roughly 48,000 distinct CDR3 sequences, with 4% to 5% seen only once. The ten largest account for around 6% of the sample. The sequenced sample was whole blood. The receptors shown here come from an adult who was a healthcare worker with PCR-confirmed SARS-CoV-2 infection or an uninfected control (not recorded which).

This clonotype was detected many times. The chain recombines TRBV19 with TRBJ2-7; TRBD1 is a possible D gene (6 bases). The V end lost 2 bases, the J end lost 4 bases, and 15 bases lay between the germline ends. The CDR3 has 15 residues. Germline V gene data show CDR1 as LNHDA and CDR2 as SQIVND (reference sequence). CDR3 sequence: CASSIRTAPPYEQYF. In DNA, the CDR3 is TGTGCCAGTAGTATACGGACAGCACCTCCTTACGAGCAGTACTTC.

This clonotype was recorded at least ten times. The chain combines TRBV4-2 with TRBJ2-3; D is perhaps TRBD2 (7 bases). The CDR3 contains 17 residues. V lost 0 bases, J lost 6 bases, and 19 bases lay in between. The germline gives CDR1 LGHNA, CDR2 YNFKEQ. CDR3 sequence reads: CASSQDRVGGLDDTQYF. CDR3 DNA sequence: TGTGCCAGCAGCCAAGATCGTGTGGGGGGGCTGGATGATACGCAGTATTTT.

This clonotype was counted at least ten times. The rearrangement links TRBV7-9 to TRBJ1-3, with D possibly being TRBD1 (5 bases). The V gene lost 1 base and the J gene lost 4 bases, with 11 bases spanning the gap. The V gene's germline CDR1 is SEHNR and CDR2 FQNEAQ (reference sequence). This CDR3 is 15 amino acids long. The CDR3: CASSLERGSGNTIYF. DNA for the CDR3: TGTGCCAGCAGCTTAGAACGGGGGTCCGGAAACACCATATATTTT.

This clonotype was seen more than once but under ten times. V and J are TRBV5-4 and TRBJ1-2; D unresolved. The CDR3 is 13 amino acids. Trimming stripped 4 bases from V and 6 bases from J, with 13 bases between. CDR1 is SGHNT, CDR2 YYREEE, per germline (reference sequence). CDR3 DNA sequence: TGTGCCAGCAGCCGTGATAGGGTGGATGGCTACACCTTC. Its translation is CASSRDRVDGYTF.

This clonotype was picked up many times. The gene calls are TRBV5-1 and TRBJ1-1; D remains ambiguous. Between the trimmed V and J ends, which lost 4 bases and 3 bases, there was a span of 13 bases. The CDR3 totals 14 residues. Germline V gene data show CDR1 as SGHRS and CDR2 as YFSETQ. Here the CDR3 reads CASSVGHGDTEAFF. CDR3 coding DNA: TGCGCCAGCAGCGTGGGTCACGGGGACACTGAAGCTTTCTTT. The full variable domain, its missing parts supplied by reference TRBV5-1 and TRBJ1-1, is KAGVTQTPRYLIKTRGQQVTLSCSPISGHRSVSWYQQTPGQGLQFLFEYFSETQRNKGNFPGRFSGRQFSNSRSEMNVSTLELGDSALYLCASSVGHGDTEAFFGQGTRLTVV.

In its sample, this clonotype was seen many times. This chain joins TRBV19 and TRBJ2-7; D tentatively fits TRBD1 or TRBD2 (6 bases each). In germline, CDR1 is LNHDA, CDR2 SQIVND (reference sequence). The CDR3 length is 15 residues. The ends were cut back, 2 bases at V and 3 bases at J, with 14 bases in the middle. Here the CDR3 reads CASSIMAGGLYEQYF. The CDR3 nucleotides read TGTGCCAGTAGTATAATGGCCGGGGGCCTCTACGAGCAGTACTTC.

This clonotype was recorded many times. The chain carries TRBV7-9 and TRBJ2-7; D may be TRBD2 (6 bases). This CDR3 region has 12 residues. The germline V gene encodes CDR1 SEHNR and CDR2 FQNEAQ (reference sequence). V lost 5 bases to trimming and J lost 4 bases, with 9 bases between them. This chain's CDR3 is CASSDGGYEQYF. The CDR3 DNA follows: TGTGCCAGCAGCGACGGGGGATACGAGCAGTACTTC. Complete variable domain (other parts from reference TRBV7-9 and TRBJ2-7): DTGVSQNPRHKITKRGQNVTFRCDPISEHNRLYWYRQTLGQGPEFLTYFQNEAQLEKSRLLSDRFSAERPKGSFSTLEIQRTEQGDSAMYLCASSDGGYEQYFGPGTRLTVT.

In its sample, this clonotype was seen a few times. The V gene is TRBV11-2, the J gene TRBJ2-5; 7 nucleotides line up with TRBD1. V lost 1 base to trimming and J lost 2 bases; unmatched junction nucleotides: 4. Germline V gene sequence: CDR1 SGHAT, CDR2 FQNNGV. The CDR3 is made up of 15 amino acids. The CDR3 reads CASSLGTGLQETQYF. CDR3 nucleotide sequence: TGTGCCAGCAGCTTAGGGACAGGCTTACAAGAGACCCAGTACTTC.

This clonotype has at least ten counts. This chain uses TRBV7-9 with TRBJ2-5; D call uncertain. V dropped 3 bases and J dropped 5 bases, with 10 bases sitting between them. Germline V gene lookup returns CDR1 SEHNR and CDR2 FQNEAQ (reference sequence). There are 13 residues in the CDR3. The CDR3 sequence is CASSFTATETQYF. CDR3 nucleotides: TGTGCCAGCAGCTTCACAGCGACGGAGACCCAGTACTTC.

This clonotype was observed at least ten times. V usage is TRBV6-2 or TRBV6-3 and J usage is TRBJ2-1, with TRBD2 identical over 11 bases. The ends lost 6 bases at V and 8 bases at J; junction bases unmatched: 6. The CDR3 is made up of 14 amino acids. Germline CDR1 is MNHEY and CDR2 is SVGEGT. In DNA, the CDR3 is TGTGCCAGCAGGCTAGCGGGAGGAAAGGATGAGCAGTTCTTC. This codes for CASRLAGGKDEQFF.

This clonotype was picked up many times. This chain joins TRBV6-5 and TRBJ2-7, with 8 bases matching TRBD2. Germline CDR1 MNHEY, CDR2 SVGAGI. The CDR3 totals 15 residues. CDR3 coding DNA: TGTGCTTCGATGGCCGGGCGGGGGGATAGCTACGAGCAGTACTTC. Protein sequence: CASMAGRGDSYEQYF.

Many counts were recorded for this clonotype. The chain employs TRBV10-3 and TRBJ2-7; no reliable D call. Germline loops: CDR1 ENHRY, CDR2 SYGVKD. The ends were cut back, 1 base at V and 6 bases at J, with 10 bases in the middle. CDR3 size: 13 residues. The CDR3 sequence: CAISELGEVEQYF. CDR3 sequence (DNA): TGTGCCATCAGTGAGTTGGGTGAAGTCGAGCAGTACTTC.

This clonotype was detected ten times or more. The rearrangement links TRBV29-1 to TRBJ2-7; D is unclear. This CDR3 comprises 13 residues. Trimming removed 3 bases from V and 1 base from J, with 10 bases in between. Germline CDR1 SQVTM, CDR2 ANQGSEA. Here the CDR3 DNA reads TGCAGCGTTGAGCCTCACGGTTCCTACGAGCAGTACTTC. Its protein is CSVEPHGSYEQYF.

This clonotype was counted at least ten times. The chain recombines TRBV15 with TRBJ1-1, with D possibly being TRBD1 (6 bases). Trimming cost V 0 bases and J 11 bases, with 19 bases left between them. The CDR3 consists of 15 residues. Germline CDR1 and CDR2: LNHNV and YYDKDF (reference sequence). The DNA of the CDR3 is TGTGCCACCAGCAGAGATCGGGGGCTTGGCTCTATGGCTTTCTTT. Protein sequence: CATSRDRGLGSMAFF.

In its sample, this clonotype was seen many times. The V gene is TRBV12-3 or TRBV12-4, the J gene TRBJ2-2, with D perhaps TRBD1 or TRBD2 (5 bases each). The CDR3 is 13 amino acids. The V end lost 8 bases, the J end lost 1 base, and 8 bases lay between the germline ends. CDR3 residues: CASGTGNTGELFF. The CDR3 DNA reads as TGTGCCAGCGGGACGGGGAACACCGGGGAGCTGTTTTTT.

This clonotype has ten or more counts. This chain connects TRBV20-1 to TRBJ1-2; D perhaps matches TRBD1 (5 bases). The CDR3 covers 14 residues. Germline V gene sequence: CDR1 DFQATT, CDR2 SNEGSKA (reference sequence). V dropped 5 bases and J dropped 8 bases, with 21 bases sitting between them. The CDR3 spells CSADGLRGGGGYTF. As DNA, the CDR3 is TGCAGTGCTGATGGATTAAGGGGTGGTGGGGGCTACACCTTC.

This clonotype came up many times. J is TRBJ1-6 and V is TRBV6-5; 11 nucleotides line up with TRBD1. Per the germline V gene, CDR1 is MNHEY and CDR2 is SVGAGI. The CDR3 loop spans 17 amino acids. Germline trimming cut 0 bases from V and 12 bases from J; bases unmatched to any gene: 10. This chain's CDR3 is CASSYSGSGTGGGPLHF. In DNA, the CDR3 is TGTGCCAGCAGTTACTCTGGATCCGGGACAGGGGGAGGACCCCTCCACTTT.

Ten or more counts support this clonotype. Written as DNA, the CDR3 is TGTGCCAGCAGCCCCGGACACTCGAACACTGAAGCTTTCTTT. It encodes CASSPGHSNTEAFF. The chain has TRBV12-3 or TRBV12-4 and TRBJ1-1; D may be TRBD1 (5 bases). Trimming took off 6 bases at V and 1 base at J, with 12 bases between the two ends. This CDR3 has 14 amino acids.

In its sample, this clonotype was seen many times. The chain recombines TRBV7-9 with TRBJ1-2; a possible D gene is TRBD1 (5 bases). The CDR3 loop spans 13 amino acids. Germline CDR1 and CDR2: SEHNR and FQNEAQ (reference sequence). V was clipped by 1 base and J by 5 bases, with 8 bases between them. The CDR3 here is CASSLVRGYGYTF. Written as DNA, the CDR3 is TGTGCCAGCAGCTTAGTGAGGGGATATGGCTACACCTTC.

This clonotype was seen a few times. The rearrangement joins TRBV18 to TRBJ2-3; no definite D call. This CDR3 is 13 amino acids long. The germline V gene encodes CDR1 KGHSH and CDR2 LQKENI. V lost 6 bases to trimming and J lost 5 bases, with 12 bases between them. CDR3: CASSPDGQDTQYF. The CDR3 region has the DNA TGTGCCAGCTCTCCGGACGGCCAAGATACGCAGTATTTT.